This entry features one TCR beta chain sequence. Germline loops: CDR1 MNHEY, CDR2 SVGAGI. CDR3 length: 14 residues. The V and J ends lost 5 bases and 3 bases, in that order; junction bases with no gene match: 7. This sample stems from a study of blood T cell repertoires in COVID-19. For the study at large: The samples span acute and convalescent COVID-19 from the United States, Italy and Spain. T cells, B-cell-depleted T cells, or PBMCs supplied cDNA or gDNA.

In the original processing: It was from reference gene primer amplification that nucleated cell counts were estimated. The table came from immunoSEQ multiplex PCR; TCRdb's copy has only in-frame clones and leaves some out. The DNA gave D and trimming, while V, J and clone size come from that table. This table holds around 97,000 clones, less than 90% found once. The sequence was obtained from a human donor in a cohort sampled during active COVID-19. The rearrangement joins TRBV6-5 to TRBJ2-7; 7 nucleotides match TRBD2. The specimen was peripheral blood. The CDR3: CASSPTGGVYEQYF. In DNA, the CDR3 is TGTGCCAGCAGTCCCACGGGGGGTGTCTACGAGCAGTACTTC.